This TCR beta chain was profiled in a study of vaccination effects on CD4 cells after COVID-19. Whole-study context: Viral peptide pools were used in the ViraFEST assay to expand antigen-specific CD4+ T cells, and sequencing came afterward.

Generated by immunoSEQ multiplex PCR, the TCRdb table keeps only in-frame clones and is missing some. The repertoire has 72,000 or so clones, around 70% of them found once; the top ten carry over 2%. CDR3 size: 14 residues. The germline V gene has CDR1 SGHDN and CDR2 FVKESK. CD4+ T cells were isolated after roughly nine days of culture. Either the mRNA-1273 or the BNT162b2 vaccine was given to participants as two doses. Vaccinees lacked prior SARS-CoV-2 infection and tested negative for nucleocapsid antibodies. Notes on this clone: Its antigen is currently unknown. A junction end diverges from the germline sequence, so it may reflect a read error.

Notes on the study in general: Convalescent patients numbered few in the study; early post-infection timepoints were missing entirely. Among infection- and vaccine-induced clones, marked clonal contraction occurred late after vaccination.

The sequencing used CD4+ T cells from PBMCs cultured without peptide, collected after COVID-19 vaccination. The chain has TRBV14 and TRBJ2-6; TRBD2 agrees at 7 bases. This TCR was recovered from a human donor who received a COVID-19 vaccine. DNA of the CDR3: TGTGCCAGCAGCCCGAGATGGGGGGGCAACGTCCTGACTTTC. This encodes CASSPRWGGNVLTF.